The 16 T cell receptor beta chains below all came from one sample that was sequenced in a study of blood T cell repertoires in COVID-19. Sequencing was performed with immunoSEQ multiplex PCR; in TCRdb, only in-frame clones are kept and a portion is missing. The profile shows 85,000 to 130,000 clones, about 86% of them singletons. Sequencing input: PBMCs or T cells enriched from blood (not recorded which). These receptors were taken from a woman in her 50s who had recovered from COVID-19.

The chain couples TRBV7-2 to TRBJ2-7; weak D call: TRBD2 (6 bases). Trimming cost V 4 bases and J 3 bases, with 13 bases left between them. Germline CDR1 is SGHTA and CDR2 is FQGNSA. This CDR3 spans 14 amino acids. CDR3 loop: CASSSGTFIYEQYF. The DNA of the CDR3 is TGTGCCAGCAGCTCCGGGACTTTTATCTACGAGCAGTACTTC.

The chain couples TRBV19 to TRBJ2-1, with D maybe TRBD2 (5 bases). This CDR3 comprises 12 residues. The ends were cut back, 5 bases at V and 9 bases at J, with 11 bases in the middle. The germline gives CDR1 LNHDA, CDR2 SQIVND (reference sequence). The CDR3 loop reads CASSPGEGEQFF. The CDR3, as DNA: TGTGCCAGTAGTCCCGGAGAGGGTGAGCAGTTCTTC.

The rearrangement joins TRBV27 to TRBJ2-1, with 8 bases that match TRBD2. V trimming: 2 bases; J trimming: 4 bases; junction bases outside the gene matches: 1. The germline V gene has CDR1 MNHEY and CDR2 SMNVEV (reference sequence). The CDR3 is made up of 14 amino acids. CDR3 residues: CASSLIAGYNEQFF. The CDR3 DNA reads as TGTGCCAGCAGTTTAATAGCGGGATACAATGAGCAGTTCTTC.

In this sample, this clone turned up once. This chain joins TRBV15 and TRBJ2-7; 7 nucleotides line up with TRBD1. Germline CDR1 reads LNHNV; CDR2 reads YYDKDF (reference sequence). The CDR3 consists of 13 residues. Trimming at V came to 4 bases and at J to 5 bases, leaving 5 bases not matched to a gene. CDR3 in DNA: TGTGCCACCAGCACAGGGACAGTTGACGAGCAGTACTTC. This sequence encodes CATSTGTVDEQYF.

The chain recombines TRBV11-2 with TRBJ2-7; 9 bases map to TRBD1. The germline CDR1 and CDR2 sequences are SGHAT and FQNNGV. CDR3 length: 15 residues. V shed 5 bases, J shed 5 bases, and the junction held 10 bases outside the gene matches. As DNA, the CDR3 is TGTGCCAGCAGCGCTTCGGACAGGGGAGGCCACGAGCAGTACTTC. It yields the protein CASSASDRGGHEQYF.

The chain is built from TRBV5-7 and TRBJ1-3; D ambiguous. TRBV5-7 is designated an ORF whose function remains uncertain. The CDR3 has 15 residues. Trimming took off 4 bases at V and 2 bases at J, with 13 bases between the two ends. The CDR3 region is CASSVDYGAGNTIYF. CDR3 coding DNA: TGTGCCAGCAGCGTTGATTACGGGGCTGGAAACACCATATATTTT.

The chain uses TRBV20-1 and TRBJ2-6; unclear D gene. V was pared by 3 bases and J by 0 bases, with 9 bases between. The CDR3 covers 15 residues. Germline V lookup: CDR1 DFQATT, CDR2 SNEGSKA (reference sequence). The CDR3 loop reads CSASLRASGANVLTF. DNA for the CDR3: TGCAGTGCTAGTTTACGCGCCTCTGGGGCCAACGTCCTGACTTTC.

This chain connects TRBV27 to TRBJ1-2; no clear D gene. Trimming shortened V by 5 bases and J by 4 bases, and 14 bases separated the two germline ends. The CDR3 is made up of 14 amino acids. Germline V gene data show CDR1 as MNHEY and CDR2 as SMNVEV (reference sequence). The CDR3 DNA reads as TGTGCCAGCAGTCCTCTCCGTTCTCTCTATGGCTACACCTTC. It translates to CASSPLRSLYGYTF.

This chain links TRBV30 with TRBJ2-7; D might be TRBD2 (6 bases). This CDR3 spans 16 amino acids. The V gene's germline CDR1 is GTSNPN and CDR2 SVGIG (reference sequence). V was shortened by 0 bases and J by 4 bases, with 19 bases between the two germline ends. Written as DNA, the CDR3 is TGTGCCTGGAGTGTAGGGTTAGCGGTGTTTGATTACGAGCAGTACTTC. It translates to CAWSVGLAVFDYEQYF.

The rearrangement joins TRBV7-2 to TRBJ2-7; 7 bases fit TRBD2. Unmatched junction bases numbered 3, after V lost 4 bases and J lost 3 bases. This CDR3 comprises 13 residues. CDR1 SGHTA and CDR2 FQGNSA come from the germline V gene. The CDR3 nucleotides read TGTGCCAGCAGCTGGGGGGGGAGCTACGAGCAGTACTTC. This codes for CASSWGGSYEQYF.

To note about this clone: Sequence at one end of the junction differs from germline and may be a read error. This chain joins TRBV5-1 and TRBJ2-1; perhaps TRBD2 as D (7 bases). The CDR3 length is 16 residues. Germline CDR1 and CDR2: SGHRS and YFSETQ. DNA for the CDR3: TGCGGCAGCAGCTCCCCCCTGTGGGGGGGCCCCCATGAGCAGTTCTTC. Translation: CGSSSPLWGGPHEQFF.

This clone was observed once. This chain uses TRBV9 with TRBJ1-2; unclear D gene. Germline V gene data show CDR1 as SGDLS and CDR2 as YYNGEE. There are 13 residues in the CDR3. With 4 bases removed from V and 2 bases from J, the gap between germline ends came to 9 bases. The chain's CDR3 is CASSTEANYGYTF. CDR3 coding DNA: TGTGCCAGCAGCACCGAGGCGAACTATGGCTACACCTTC.

The table lists this clone with a count of one. This chain joins TRBV12-3 or TRBV12-4 and TRBJ2-3; a possible D gene is TRBD2 (6 bases). CDR3 length equals 13 residues. The germline V and J ends were trimmed by 3 bases and 6 bases, with 10 bases remaining between them. Here the CDR3 reads CASSFRGEDTQYF. As DNA, the CDR3 is TGTGCCAGCAGTTTTCGCGGGGAGGATACGCAGTATTTT.

The rearrangement links TRBV2 to TRBJ2-2; 8 bases fit TRBD2. V was clipped by 7 bases and J by 6 bases; unmatched bases: 4. The germline gives CDR1 SNHLY, CDR2 FYNNEI. The CDR3 runs 13 residues. CDR3 amino acids: CASMAGGAGELFF. For the CDR3, the DNA is TGTGCCAGCATGGCCGGGGGGGCCGGGGAGCTGTTTTTT.

V usage is TRBV29-1 and J usage is TRBJ2-1; D is possibly TRBD1 (6 bases). Germline values: CDR1 SQVTM, CDR2 ANQGSEA. Trimming removed 6 bases at V and 6 bases at J, with 18 bases between. This CDR3 comprises 14 residues. For the CDR3, the DNA is TGCAGCGTCCGCCCAACAGGGAAATTCAATGAGCAGTTCTTC. Its translation is CSVRPTGKFNEQFF.

The gene calls are TRBV19 and TRBJ2-7; TRBD2 is a possible D gene (5 bases). Germline CDR1 and CDR2: LNHDA and SQIVND (reference sequence). Trimming cost V 1 base and J 3 bases, with 10 bases left between them. CDR3 size: 14 residues. The CDR3 sequence is CASSIGPGDYEQYF. CDR3 bases: TGTGCCAGTAGTATAGGACCCGGGGACTACGAGCAGTACTTC.